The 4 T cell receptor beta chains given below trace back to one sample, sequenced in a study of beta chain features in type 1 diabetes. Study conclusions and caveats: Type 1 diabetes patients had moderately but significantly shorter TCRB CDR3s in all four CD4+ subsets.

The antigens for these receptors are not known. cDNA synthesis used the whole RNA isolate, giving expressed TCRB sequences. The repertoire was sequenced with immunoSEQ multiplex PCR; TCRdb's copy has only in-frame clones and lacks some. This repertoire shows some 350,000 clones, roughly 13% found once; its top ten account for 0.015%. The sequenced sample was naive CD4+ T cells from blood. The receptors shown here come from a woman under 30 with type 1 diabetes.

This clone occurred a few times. CDR3 coding DNA: TGTGCCAGCGATAGGAGCGGGAGAACAGATACGCAGTATTTT. Protein product: CASDRSGRTDTQYF. This chain joins TRBV11-2 and TRBJ2-3; 8 bases match TRBD2. The CDR3 extends over 14 amino acids. V gave up 8 bases and J gave up 3 bases; unmatched junction bases: 7. Germline assignment: CDR1 SGHAT and CDR2 FQNNGV. The variable domain in full, completed from reference TRBV11-2 and TRBJ2-3, reads EAGVAQSPRYKIIEKRQSVAFWCNPISGHATLYWYQQILGQGPKLLIQFQNNGVVDDSQLPKDRFSAERLKGVDSTLKIQPAKLEDSAVYLCASDRSGRTDTQYFGPGTRLTVL.

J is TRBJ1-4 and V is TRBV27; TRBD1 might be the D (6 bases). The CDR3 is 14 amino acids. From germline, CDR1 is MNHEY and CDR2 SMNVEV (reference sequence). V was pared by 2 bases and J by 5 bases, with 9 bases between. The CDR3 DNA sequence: TGTGCCAGCAGTTTAAACCAGGGGAATGAAAAACTGTTTTTT. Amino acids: CASSLNQGNEKLFF.

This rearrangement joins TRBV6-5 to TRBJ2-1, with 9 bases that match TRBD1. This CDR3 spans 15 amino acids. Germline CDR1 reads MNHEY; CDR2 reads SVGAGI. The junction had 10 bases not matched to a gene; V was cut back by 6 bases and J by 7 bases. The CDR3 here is CASRRRTGDGNEQFF. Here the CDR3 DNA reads TGTGCCAGCAGGCGCCGGACAGGGGATGGGAATGAGCAGTTCTTC.

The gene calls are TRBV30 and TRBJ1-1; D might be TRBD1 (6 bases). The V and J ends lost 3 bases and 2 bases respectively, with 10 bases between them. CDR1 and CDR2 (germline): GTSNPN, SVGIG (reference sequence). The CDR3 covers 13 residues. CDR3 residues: CAWRQGINTEAFF. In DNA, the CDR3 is TGTGCCTGGAGGCAGGGGATTAACACTGAAGCTTTCTTT.